The rows below give T cell receptor beta chains drawn from one sample of a study of response to subunit inactivated influenza vaccine. In TCRdb, the RT-PCR reads were re-called with MiXCR into one record per CDR3 protein. The repertoire holds hundreds of thousands of distinct CDR3 sequences, about a sixth seen once, with roughly 11% in the top ten. The sample consisted of PBMCs from blood, taken 12 days after vaccination. These receptors all come from a man aged 45-65 years who received an inactivated influenza vaccine. Each CDR3 is given with its conserved first and last residue. A D gene is named only where the DNA matches it firmly. Clone size is stated in some rows and not others, as once, few, many or a class when expanded.

D: -
size: -
V: TRBV27
length: 15
J: TRBJ2-5
CDR3: CASGLGGGRIETQYF
DNA: TGTGCCAGCGGTTTAGGGGGAGGGAGAATAGAGACCCAGTACTTC

D: TRBD2
size: -
V: TRBV29-1
length: 12
J: TRBJ2-4
CDR3: CSARLAGGIQYF
DNA: TGCAGCGCAAGACTAGCGGGTGGCATTCAGTACTTC

D: TRBD1
size: few
V: TRBV27
length: 14
J: TRBJ1-6
CDR3: CASSRQGYAVPLHF
DNA: TGTGCCAGCAGTAGACAGGGGTACGCCGTTCCCCTCCACTTT

D: TRBD1
size: -
V: TRBV28
length: 13
J: TRBJ1-2
CDR3: CASSGGQPYGYTF
DNA: TGTGCCAGCAGTGGGGGACAGCCTTATGGCTACACCTTC

D: TRBD2
size: few
V: TRBV3-1
length: 17
J: TRBJ2-7
CDR3: CASSPGLAGGLRYEQYF
DNA: TGTGCCAGCAGCCCGGGACTAGCGGGGGGCCTTAGATACGAGCAGTACTTC

D: -
size: -
V: TRBV7-2
length: 14
J: TRBJ2-5
CDR3: CASSLALSRETQYF
DNA: TGTGCCAGCAGCTTAGCGCTGAGTCGGGAGACCCAGTACTTC

D: -
size: few
V: TRBV12-3/TRBV12-4
length: 12
J: TRBJ2-2
CDR3: CASQGHTGELFF
DNA: TGTGCCAGTCAGGGACACACCGGGGAGCTGTTTTTT

D: -
size: -
V: TRBV28
length: 15
J: TRBJ1-1
CDR3: CASSPSQGGNTEAFF
DNA: TGTGCCAGCAGTCCTTCTCAGGGAGGGAACACTGAAGCTTTCTTT

D: TRBD1
size: many
V: TRBV28
length: 14
J: TRBJ1-1
CDR3: CASSLRQGYTEAFF
DNA: TGTGCCAGCAGTTTACGACAGGGTTACACTGAAGCTTTCTTT

D: -
size: -
V: TRBV5-5
length: 13
J: TRBJ2-2
CDR3: CASPPPLTGELFF
DNA: TGTGCCAGCCCGCCTCCTCTAACCGGGGAGCTGTTTTTT

D: TRBD1
size: -
V: TRBV4-3
length: 15
J: TRBJ2-7
CDR3: CASSQTGQGFYEQYF
DNA: TGCGCCAGCAGCCAGACCGGACAGGGATTCTACGAGCAGTACTTC

D: TRBD2
size: many
V: TRBV12-3/TRBV12-4
length: 16
J: TRBJ2-5
CDR3: CASSATSGGVQETQYF
DNA: TGTGCCAGCAGCGCGACTAGCGGGGGAGTACAAGAGACCCAGTACTTC

D: -
size: few
V: TRBV2
length: 14
J: TRBJ1-2
CDR3: CASSVAGQGYGYTF
DNA: TGTGCCAGCAGTGTGGCAGGCCAGGGCTATGGCTACACCTTC

D: -
size: few
V: TRBV6-1
length: 16
J: TRBJ1-2
CDR3: CASSESDLPLNYGYTF
DNA: TGTGCCAGCAGTGAATCTGACTTACCTCTTAACTATGGCTACACCTTC

D: TRBD1
size: few
V: TRBV10-2
length: 14
J: TRBJ1-2
CDR3: CASKPGTGVGGYTF
DNA: TGCGCCAGCAAACCCGGGACAGGGGTTGGTGGCTACACCTTC

D: -
size: few
V: TRBV6-2/TRBV6-3
length: 17
J: TRBJ1-6
CDR3: CASRNGFRRSLASPLHF
DNA: TGTGCCAGCAGAAATGGGTTTAGACGGTCTTTGGCTTCACCCCTCCACTTT

D: -
size: few
V: TRBV7-3
length: 13
J: TRBJ2-5
CDR3: CASSSGRGETQYF
DNA: TGTGCCAGCAGCTCCGGGAGAGGGGAGACCCAGTACTTC

D: -
size: -
V: TRBV5-1
length: 14
J: TRBJ1-1
CDR3: CASSLEGSGDEAFF
DNA: TGCGCCAGCAGCTTGGAGGGCAGTGGGGATGAAGCTTTCTTT

D: -
size: -
V: TRBV25-1
length: 13
J: TRBJ1-1
CDR3: CASSEWTDTEAFF
DNA: TGTGCCAGCAGTGAATGGACAGACACTGAAGCTTTCTTT

D: -
size: -
V: TRBV23-1
length: 14
J: TRBJ2-4
CDR3: CASLPAEGGYIQYF
DNA: TGCGCCAGTTTACCAGCTGAGGGAGGATACATTCAGTACTTC

D: -
size: once
V: TRBV20-1
length: 14
J: TRBJ1-5
CDR3: CSASHGRSNQPQHF
DNA: TGCAGTGCTAGTCATGGGAGGAGCAATCAGCCCCAGCATTTT

D: TRBD2
size: -
V: TRBV18
length: 17
J: TRBJ2-2
CDR3: CASSATAGVWDTGELFF
DNA: TGTGCCAGCTCGGCGACGGCGGGAGTTTGGGACACCGGGGAGCTGTTTTTT

D: -
size: -
V: TRBV28
length: 14
J: TRBJ1-2
CDR3: CASFKIGGVGGYTF
DNA: TGTGCCAGCTTTAAAATCGGTGGGGTGGGGGGCTACACCTTC

D: TRBD1
size: -
V: TRBV12-3/TRBV12-4
length: 14
J: TRBJ2-7
CDR3: CASSTGTGINEQYF
DNA: TGTGCCAGCAGTACCGGGACAGGGATCAACGAGCAGTACTTC

D: TRBD2
size: few
V: TRBV29-1
length: 14
J: TRBJ2-1
CDR3: CSATTSGGANEQFF
DNA: TGCAGCGCCACGACTAGCGGGGGGGCCAATGAGCAGTTCTTC

D: -
size: few
V: TRBV11-2
length: 15
J: TRBJ2-3
CDR3: CASSLGFGGTDTQYF
DNA: TGTGCCAGCAGCTTAGGGTTCGGCGGCACAGATACGCAGTATTTT

D: TRBD2
size: -
V: TRBV20-1
length: 14
J: TRBJ2-5
CDR3: CSAKTSVERETQYF
DNA: TGCAGTGCTAAGACTAGCGTAGAGCGAGAGACCCAGTACTTC

D: -
size: -
V: TRBV5-5
length: 15
J: TRBJ2-2
CDR3: CASSLFQGSTGELFF
DNA: TGTGCCAGCAGCTTGTTCCAGGGGAGCACCGGGGAGCTGTTTTTT

D: -
size: -
V: TRBV4-3
length: 15
J: TRBJ2-7
CDR3: CASSQGWVGTYEQYF
DNA: TGCGCCAGCAGCCAAGGCTGGGTGGGGACCTACGAGCAGTACTTC

D: TRBD1
size: -
V: TRBV10-3
length: 15
J: TRBJ2-5
CDR3: CAISGGTGWKETQYF
DNA: TGTGCCATCAGTGGCGGGACAGGGTGGAAAGAGACCCAGTACTTC

D: -
size: few
V: TRBV4-3
length: 14
J: TRBJ2-2
CDR3: CASSQDSGIGELFF
DNA: TGCGCCAGCAGCCAAGATTCGGGGATCGGGGAGCTGTTTTTT

D: -
size: few
V: TRBV29-1
length: 13
J: TRBJ2-1
CDR3: CSGRWSSYNEQFF
DNA: TGCAGCGGACGATGGAGCTCCTACAATGAGCAGTTCTTC

D: -
size: -
V: TRBV5-1
length: 16
J: TRBJ2-5
CDR3: CASSGGTAERTETQYF
DNA: TGCGCCAGCAGCGGGGGGACCGCCGAGCGGACAGAGACCCAGTACTTC

D: TRBD1
size: many
V: TRBV7-6
length: 12
J: TRBJ2-1
CDR3: CASSPTGGEQFF
DNA: TGTGCCAGCAGCCCTACAGGGGGGGAGCAGTTCTTC

D: -
size: -
V: TRBV5-4
length: 13
J: TRBJ2-3
CDR3: CASQGLTRDTEYF
DNA: TGTGCCAGCCAGGGCCTAACGCGGGATACGGAGTATTTT

D: -
size: few
V: TRBV6-2/TRBV6-3
length: 13
J: TRBJ2-5
CDR3: CASSYRVMGTQYF
DNA: TGTGCCAGCAGTTACAGAGTGATGGGGACCCAGTACTTC

D: -
size: -
V: TRBV20-1
length: 12
J: TRBJ2-4
CDR3: CSASVGANIQYF
DNA: TGCAGTGCTAGTGTAGGGGCTAACATTCAGTACTTC

D: -
size: few
V: TRBV5-6
length: 15
J: TRBJ1-4
CDR3: CASSVRRSTNEKLFF
DNA: TGTGCCAGCAGCGTGAGGCGGAGCACTAATGAAAAACTGTTTTTT

D: -
size: few
V: TRBV6-2/TRBV6-3
length: 13
J: TRBJ2-5
CDR3: CASSYDTDVTQYF
DNA: TGTGCCAGCAGTTACGACACCGACGTGACCCAGTACTTC

D: -
size: -
V: TRBV4-1
length: 15
J: TRBJ1-1
CDR3: CASSQTVEMNTEAFF
DNA: TGCGCCAGCAGCCAGACAGTTGAGATGAACACTGAAGCTTTCTTT

D: -
size: -
V: TRBV28
length: 15
J: TRBJ2-7
CDR3: CASSFALGESYEQYF
DNA: TGTGCCAGCAGTTTCGCTCTGGGAGAGTCCTACGAGCAGTACTTC

D: -
size: few
V: TRBV20-1
length: 16
J: TRBJ2-1
CDR3: CSAPSRGSGSYNEQFF
DNA: TGCAGTGCCCCTTCCCGGGGATCAGGTTCGTACAATGAGCAGTTCTTC

D: -
size: few
V: TRBV7-2
length: 15
J: TRBJ2-3
CDR3: CASSPYPAAPDTQYF
DNA: TGTGCCAGCAGCCCCTACCCCGCGGCCCCAGATACGCAGTATTTT

D: -
size: few
V: TRBV12-3/TRBV12-4
length: 14
J: TRBJ2-1
CDR3: CASSFAGAEGEQFF
DNA: TGTGCCAGCAGTTTCGCGGGGGCGGAAGGAGAGCAGTTCTTC

D: TRBD2
size: few
V: TRBV30
length: 12
J: TRBJ2-1
CDR3: CAWGTSYNEQFF
DNA: TGTGCCTGGGGGACTAGCTACAATGAGCAGTTCTTC

D: TRBD1
size: -
V: TRBV3-1
length: 13
J: TRBJ1-5
CDR3: CASSLTGLQPQHF
DNA: TGTGCCAGCAGCCTGACAGGGCTCCAGCCCCAGCATTTT

D: -
size: -
V: TRBV7-9
length: 14
J: TRBJ1-4
CDR3: CASSSRTRNEKLFF
DNA: TGTGCCAGCAGCTCGAGGACGAGAAATGAAAAACTGTTTTTT

D: TRBD2
size: -
V: TRBV2
length: 15
J: TRBJ2-1
CDR3: CASSGVREGRGEQFF
DNA: TGTGCCAGCAGTGGTGTGCGGGAGGGCCGGGGTGAGCAGTTCTTC

D: -
size: -
V: TRBV13
length: 17
J: TRBJ2-2
CDR3: CASSSTGRTSNTGELFF
DNA: TGTGCCAGCAGCTCGACAGGTCGAACCTCGAACACCGGGGAGCTGTTTTTT

D: -
size: many
V: TRBV7-7
length: 14
J: TRBJ2-2
CDR3: CASSTGPNTGELFF
DNA: TGTGCCAGCAGCACCGGACCCAACACCGGGGAGCTGTTTTTT

D: -
size: few
V: TRBV6-6
length: 11
J: TRBJ2-7
CDR3: CASSTGLEQYF
DNA: TGTGCCAGCAGTACAGGTTTGGAGCAGTACTTC

D: -
size: -
V: TRBV20-1
length: 12
J: TRBJ1-5
CDR3: CSVREANQPQHF
DNA: TGCAGTGTTAGAGAAGCTAATCAGCCCCAGCATTTT

D: -
size: -
V: TRBV7-8
length: 16
J: TRBJ2-1
CDR3: CASSLEQRTIRNEQFF
DNA: TGTGCCAGCAGCTTAGAACAGCGGACGATTAGAAATGAGCAGTTCTTC

D: -
size: few
V: TRBV10-1
length: 15
J: TRBJ1-1
CDR3: CASNLPGQGNTEAFF
DNA: TGCGCCAGCAACCTCCCGGGACAAGGGAACACTGAAGCTTTCTTT

D: TRBD1
size: -
V: TRBV5-1
length: 13
J: TRBJ1-2
CDR3: CASSSGTGNGYTF
DNA: TGCGCCAGCAGCTCCGGGACAGGGAATGGCTACACCTTC

D: TRBD1
size: -
V: TRBV7-3
length: 15
J: TRBJ2-3
CDR3: CASSLSRQGEDTQYF
DNA: TGTGCCAGCAGCTTATCTCGGCAGGGGGAAGATACGCAGTATTTT

D: -
size: many
V: TRBV10-2
length: 13
J: TRBJ1-1
CDR3: CASGPSVGTEAFF
DNA: TGCGCCAGCGGGCCCTCCGTGGGGACTGAAGCTTTCTTT

D: -
size: few
V: TRBV7-2
length: 14
J: TRBJ2-2
CDR3: CASSLDIKTGELFF
DNA: TGTGCCAGCAGCTTAGACATTAAAACCGGGGAGCTGTTTTTT